The 29 T cell receptor beta chains given below trace back to one sample, sequenced in a study of long-term antiretroviral therapy in people with HIV. Run at survey level, the immunoSEQ assay was version v3.0. The protocol was immunoSEQ multiplex PCR, while the TCRdb copy is restricted to in-frame clones and leaves out a portion. The repertoire has some 25,000 clones, around 80% of them found once; the top ten carry under 6%. The material sequenced was unsorted PBMCs, taken 3 years after starting antiretroviral therapy. These receptors came from a man younger than 35 with HIV.

The genes are TRBV9 and TRBJ2-7, with 7 nucleotides matching TRBD2. The germline gives CDR1 SGDLS, CDR2 YYNGEE. CDR3 length equals 15 residues. With V trimmed by 1 base and J by 4 bases, 8 bases remained unmatched. The CDR3 protein is CASSVTSEGIYEQYF. CDR3 sequence (DNA): TGTGCCAGCAGCGTAACTAGCGAGGGGATATACGAGCAGTACTTC.

The CDR3 nucleotides are TGTGCCAGTAGGACATTTGGACAGGGGCCGAGCAATCAGCCCCAGCATTTT. Protein: CASRTFGQGPSNQPQHF. The gene calls are TRBV19 and TRBJ1-5; 9 positions match TRBD1. The germline CDR1 and CDR2 sequences are LNHDA and SQIVND (reference sequence). The CDR3 length is 17 residues. Losses at the gene ends were 6 bases for V and 1 base for J; bases not matched to a gene: 10.

This clone appeared a single time. The chain couples TRBV2 to TRBJ2-2; 7 nucleotides match TRBD1. The CDR3 runs to 13 residues. CDR1 and CDR2 from the germline V gene are SNHLY and FYNNEI. V lost 10 bases and J lost 4; bases outside the gene matches: 6. The CDR3, as DNA: TGTGCCAACTCCCGGGACAGCACCGGGGAGCTGTTTTTT. Translated, it gives CANSRDSTGELFF.

The J gene is TRBJ2-5, the V gene TRBV5-1; D not certain. The germline CDR1 and CDR2 sequences are SGHRS and YFSETQ. V lost 2 bases to trimming and J lost 4 bases, with 9 bases between them. The CDR3 spans 13 residues. CDR3 amino acids: CASSLLGRETQYF. The CDR3 DNA reads as TGCGCCAGCAGCTTACTGGGTCGAGAGACCCAGTACTTC.

The gene calls are TRBV27 and TRBJ1-5, with D unclear. Germline V lookup: CDR1 MNHEY, CDR2 SMNVEV (reference sequence). With 6 bases removed from V and 7 bases from J, the gap between germline ends came to 22 bases. CDR3 length equals 16 residues. DNA for the CDR3: TGTGCCAGCAGCCCCCTCAGACTCTTAGGCGACCAGCCCCAGCATTTT. This codes for CASSPLRLLGDQPQHF.

This chain links TRBV9 with TRBJ1-5; D gene uncertain. Germline CDR1 reads SGDLS; CDR2 reads YYNGEE. The length of the CDR3 is 14 residues. V lost 0 bases, J lost 5 bases, and 9 bases lay in between. The CDR3 nucleotides are TGTGCCAGCAGCGTAGGACCCGGACATCAGCCCCAGCATTTT. This encodes CASSVGPGHQPQHF.

The V call is TRBV5-1, the J call TRBJ2-1; 12 nucleotides agree with TRBD2. The J segment lost 4 bases and the V segment lost 1 base, leaving 3 bases of the junction unmatched. This CDR3 spans 16 amino acids. Germline assignment: CDR1 SGHRS and CDR2 YFSETQ. In DNA, the CDR3 is TGCGCCAGCAGCTTGTTCGGACTAGCGGGGTACAATGAGCAGTTCTTC. This codes for CASSLFGLAGYNEQFF.

The chain has TRBV6-5 and TRBJ1-2, with D unresolved. The CDR3 length is 13 residues. Deletions cut 6 bases from V and 2 bases from J, with 10 bases between. Germline V gene sequence: CDR1 MNHEY, CDR2 SVGAGI. The CDR3 bases are TGTGCCAGCAGCCCCTCCGGGAACTATGGCTACACCTTC. As protein: CASSPSGNYGYTF.

This chain joins TRBV19 and TRBJ2-1, with 7 bases identical to TRBD1. From germline, CDR1 is LNHDA and CDR2 SQIVND (reference sequence). V shed 9 bases, J shed 7 bases, and the junction held 6 bases outside the gene matches. The CDR3 extends over 12 amino acids. CDR3 coding DNA: TGTGCCAGCAGACAGGGTTGGAATGAGCAGTTCTTC. As protein: CASRQGWNEQFF.

This clone showed up just once. The chain links TRBV7-9 to TRBJ2-1, with 10 bases lining up with TRBD2. Germline V gene data show CDR1 as SEHNR and CDR2 as FQNEAQ (reference sequence). The CDR3 totals 16 residues. V shed 5 bases, J shed 5 bases, and the junction held 9 bases outside the gene matches. The CDR3 loop is CASSPSLAGENNEQFF. The CDR3 region has the DNA TGTGCCAGCAGCCCTAGCCTAGCGGGGGAAAACAATGAGCAGTTCTTC. Combining the CDR3 with reference TRBV7-9 and TRBJ2-1 gives the whole variable domain DTGVSQNPRHKITKRGQNVTFRCDPISEHNRLYWYRQTLGQGPEFLTYFQNEAQLEKSRLLSDRFSAERPKGSFSTLEIQRTEQGDSAMYLCASSPSLAGENNEQFFGPGTRLTVL.

This clone was counted only a few times. J is TRBJ1-2 and V is TRBV19; 12 bases align to TRBD1. The CDR3 extends over 16 amino acids. The germline V gene has CDR1 LNHDA and CDR2 SQIVND (reference sequence). Trimming cost V 4 bases and J 6 bases; bases outside gene matches: 9. The DNA of the CDR3 is TGTGCCAGTAGTACCTCCGGGACAGGGGGCCTACATGGCTACACCTTC. Translated, it gives CASSTSGTGGLHGYTF.

This clone is a singleton in its sample. J is TRBJ1-2 and V is TRBV14; D might be TRBD1 (5 bases). Deletions cut 2 bases from V and 5 bases from J, with 12 bases between. This CDR3 has 14 amino acids. Germline values: CDR1 SGHDN, CDR2 FVKESK. In nucleotides, the CDR3 is TGTGCCAGCAGCCAAACCGGGACGGCTTATGGCTACACCTTC. It encodes CASSQTGTAYGYTF.

The rearrangement uses TRBV18 and TRBJ1-1, with D maybe TRBD1 (5 bases). Germline assignment: CDR1 KGHSH and CDR2 LQKENI. The CDR3 sequence is 16 residues long. V lost 2 bases to trimming and J lost 3 bases, with 16 bases between them. The CDR3 sequence: CASSPSGRITDTEAFF. CDR3 nucleotide sequence: TGTGCCAGCTCACCATCGGGACGGATCACGGACACTGAAGCTTTCTTT. Together with reference TRBV18 and TRBJ1-1, the CDR3 gives the full variable domain: NAGVMQNPRHLVRRRGQEARLRCSPMKGHSHVYWYRQLPEEGLKFMVYLQKENIIDESGMPKERFSAEFPKEGPSILRIQQVVRGDSAAYFCASSPSGRITDTEAFFGQGTRLTVV.

This chain links TRBV7-9 with TRBJ1-4; D perhaps matches TRBD1 (5 bases). V gave up 1 base and J gave up 6 bases, with 9 bases separating them. The CDR3 is 14 amino acids. In germline, CDR1 is SEHNR, CDR2 FQNEAQ (reference sequence). The CDR3 coding sequence is TGTGCCAGCAGCTTAGGCGGGGCCCATGAAAAACTGTTTTTT. Translation gives CASSLGGAHEKLFF.

This clone was counted between two and nine times. The rearrangement joins TRBV5-6 to TRBJ1-1, with D hard to call. Germline V gives CDR1 SGHDT, CDR2 YYEEEE. V was clipped by 4 bases and J by 4 bases, with 14 bases between them. The CDR3 totals 14 residues. The CDR3 DNA reads as TGTGCCAGCAGCCCGGTGGAGACGCTCACTGAAGCTTTCTTT. It translates to CASSPVETLTEAFF. Drawing the rest from reference TRBV5-6 and TRBJ1-1, the complete variable domain is DAGVTQSPTHLIKTRGQQVTLRCSPKSGHDTVSWYQQALGQGPQFIFQYYEEEERQRGNFPDRFSGHQFPNYSSELNVNALLLGDSALYLCASSPVETLTEAFFGQGTRLTVV.

The rearrangement uses TRBV7-9 and TRBJ2-1; tentative D call: TRBD1 (5 bases). Trimming shortened V by 0 bases and J by 0 bases, and 9 bases separated the two germline ends. Germline V gene lookup returns CDR1 SEHNR and CDR2 FQNEAQ (reference sequence). This CDR3 has 16 amino acids. The CDR3 nucleotides are TGTGCCAGCAGCTTAGCGGGGCGAAGCTCCTACAATGAGCAGTTCTTC. This gives the protein CASSLAGRSSYNEQFF.

V usage is TRBV6-6 and J usage is TRBJ2-3, with 9 bases lining up with TRBD2. The CDR3 extends over 16 amino acids. The trim removed 0 bases at V and 4 bases at J, leaving 5 bases unmatched. The germline V gene has CDR1 MNHNY and CDR2 SVGAGI (reference sequence). CDR3 DNA: TGTGCCAGCAGTTACTCGACAGCGGGGGGCCCAGATACGCAGTATTTT. Translated: CASSYSTAGGPDTQYF.

V usage is TRBV15 and J usage is TRBJ2-7; 9 positions match TRBD1. The germline CDR1 and CDR2 sequences are LNHNV and YYDKDF (reference sequence). V lost 2 bases, J lost 6 bases, and 2 bases stayed unmatched. The CDR3 is made up of 13 amino acids. The CDR3 sequence is CATSRKDRGEQYV. CDR3 nucleotide sequence: TGTGCCACCAGCAGAAAGGACAGGGGCGAGCAGTACGTC.

The chain couples TRBV30 to TRBJ2-5; D is unclear. Per germline, CDR1 GTSNPN and CDR2 SVGIG (reference sequence). The CDR3 loop spans 10 amino acids. The ends were cut back, 2 bases at V and 5 bases at J, with 3 bases in the middle. The CDR3 DNA reads TGTGCCTGGAGTCGGGAGACCCAGTACTTC. This gives the protein CAWSRETQYF.

The rearrangement uses TRBV11-2 and TRBJ1-2; D ambiguous. The CDR3 spans 13 residues. Trimming removed 1 base from V and 5 bases from J, with 8 bases in between. CDR1 and CDR2 (germline): SGHAT, FQNNGV. The CDR3, as DNA: TGTGCCAGCAGCTTAGCACAGCCGTATGGCTACACCTTC. Its translation: CASSLAQPYGYTF. Looking up the rest from reference TRBV11-2 and TRBJ1-2 gives the full variable domain: EAGVAQSPRYKIIEKRQSVAFWCNPISGHATLYWYQQILGQGPKLLIQFQNNGVVDDSQLPKDRFSAERLKGVDSTLKIQPAKLEDSAVYLCASSLAQPYGYTFGSGTRLTVV.

The V and J genes are TRBV7-2 and TRBJ2-7, with 13 positions matching TRBD2. V was pared by 3 bases and J by 1 base, with 0 bases of the junction left unmatched. From germline, CDR1 is SGHTA and CDR2 FQGNSA. The CDR3 runs to 15 residues. The CDR3 region is CASSLTSGGSYEQYF. CDR3 nucleotides: TGTGCCAGCAGCTTGACTAGCGGGGGGTCCTACGAGCAGTACTTC.

The CDR3 here is CASSYGVVGGYTF. The CDR3 DNA follows: TGTGCCAGCAGTTACGGGGTTGTGGGGGGCTACACCTTC. The J gene is TRBJ1-2, the V gene TRBV6-5, with unresolved D. The germline V gene has CDR1 MNHEY and CDR2 SVGAGI. V was pared by 2 bases and J by 8 bases, with 12 bases between. The CDR3 consists of 13 residues.

The CDR3 DNA reads TGCGCCAGCCAAGGGGGCCGGGCGGCTTTCTTT. Its protein product is CASQGGRAAFF. This chain joins TRBV5-1 and TRBJ1-1, with 7 bases identical to TRBD1. CDR1 and CDR2 (germline): SGHRS, YFSETQ. The CDR3 contains 11 residues. V shed 7 bases and J 11 bases; nucleotides not matched to a gene: 8.

V is TRBV10-3 and J is TRBJ1-2; D is perhaps TRBD1 (6 bases). The CDR3 consists of 17 residues. Germline assignment: CDR1 ENHRY and CDR2 SYGVKD. The ends were cut back, 7 bases at V and 1 base at J, with 22 bases in the middle. CDR3 nucleotides: TGTGCCATCAACCCTAAGGACAGCGCCACTCATAACTATGGCTACACCTTC. Protein: CAINPKDSATHNYGYTF.

The chain joins TRBV6-1 to TRBJ2-7; 8 bases agree with TRBD1. The CDR3 runs 13 residues. Trimming at V came to 8 bases and at J to 4 bases, leaving 7 bases not matched to a gene. Looked up from germline, CDR1 is MNHNS and CDR2 is SASEGT. The CDR3 DNA sequence: TGTGCCAGCCGGTCCAGGGGGCAGTACGAGCAGTACGTC. Translation gives CASRSRGQYEQYV.

The chain combines TRBV5-1 with TRBJ2-7; 10 bases are shared with TRBD1. The junction had 6 bases not matched to a gene; V was cut back by 4 bases and J by 2 bases. This CDR3 is built from 15 residues. The germline gives CDR1 SGHRS, CDR2 YFSETQ. The CDR3 is CASSLTGGPPYEQYF. DNA for the CDR3: TGCGCCAGCAGCCTGACAGGGGGCCCACCCTACGAGCAGTACTTC.

The J gene is TRBJ2-7, the V gene TRBV28; 8 bases map to TRBD1. This CDR3 is 18 amino acids long. Germline V CDR1 and CDR2: MDHEN, SYDVKM. V was clipped by 5 bases and J by 0 bases; unmatched bases: 15. CDR3 in amino acids: CASSPAYDRGDHSYEQYV. The CDR3 DNA sequence: TGTGCCAGCAGTCCCGCGTACGACAGGGGCGATCACTCCTACGAGCAGTACGTC.

CDR3 protein: CASSQEARGANYGYTF. CDR3 DNA: TGCGCCAGCAGCCAAGAAGCCAGGGGAGCTAACTATGGCTACACCTTC. J is TRBJ1-2 and V is TRBV4-1; TRBD1 is a possible D gene (6 bases). Trimming shortened V by 0 bases and J by 0 bases, and 11 bases separated the two germline ends. The CDR3 runs to 16 residues. Germline V CDR1 and CDR2: MGHRA, YSYEKL.

This clone was seen only a few times. The chain joins TRBV2 to TRBJ1-5; D unresolved. The CDR3 is 14 amino acids. Germline V gene data show CDR1 as SNHLY and CDR2 as FYNNEI. The ends were cut back, 9 bases at V and 0 bases at J, with 12 bases in the middle. For the CDR3, the DNA is TGTGCCAGTGCATTTTCACCTAGCAATCAGCCCCAGCATTTT. The encoded protein is CASAFSPSNQPQHF.